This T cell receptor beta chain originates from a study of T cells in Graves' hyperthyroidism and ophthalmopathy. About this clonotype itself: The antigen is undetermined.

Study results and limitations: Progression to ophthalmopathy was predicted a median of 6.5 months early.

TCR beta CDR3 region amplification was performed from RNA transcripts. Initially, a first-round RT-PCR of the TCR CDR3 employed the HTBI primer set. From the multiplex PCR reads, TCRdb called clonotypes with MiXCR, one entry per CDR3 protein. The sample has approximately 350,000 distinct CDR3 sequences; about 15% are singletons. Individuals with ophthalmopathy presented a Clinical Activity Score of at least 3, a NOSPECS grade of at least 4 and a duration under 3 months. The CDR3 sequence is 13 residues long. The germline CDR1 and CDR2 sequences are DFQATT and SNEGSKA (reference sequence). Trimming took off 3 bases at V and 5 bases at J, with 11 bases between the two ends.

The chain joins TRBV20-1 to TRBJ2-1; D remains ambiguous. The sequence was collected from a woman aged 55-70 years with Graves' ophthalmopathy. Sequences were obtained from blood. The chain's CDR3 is CSARLGRDNEQFF. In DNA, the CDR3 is TGCAGTGCTAGGCTAGGTCGCGACAATGAGCAGTTCTTC.